This T cell receptor (beta chain) comes out of a study of cytomegalovirus exposure and HLA in healthy donors. Study background: Inside one of the first data releases sat 80 million to 95 million unique TCRs taken from HLA-typed donors. The study's findings and limits: Excluded: some indistinguishable V segments such as TRBV6-2 and TRBV6-3. While the bulk of TCR sequences proved rare, some public TCRs turned up in many donors.

Researchers ran the PCR with 60 Vbeta and 13 Jbeta primers. Original processing methods: The count from a later analysis was tens of millions of unique TCR beta chains, roughly 11 million of them shared. Using immunoSEQ multiplex PCR, the repertoire was profiled, and TCRdb retains in-frame clones only, with some absent. V and J calls and clone size are those listed in that table; D and trimming were worked out from the DNA. The sample contains approximately 160,000 clones, 60% to 80% of which appear only once. Germline V gene data show CDR1 as SQVTM and CDR2 as ANQGSEA. The CDR3 consists of 14 residues. Deletions cut 3 bases from V and 5 bases from J, with 14 bases between. For this clone: Its target is unknown.

The specimen was PBMCs. The V call is TRBV29-1, the J call TRBJ2-1; D perhaps matches TRBD1 (7 bases). The receptor was derived from a man in his late teens or twenties in good health and CMV-seropositive. The CDR3 reads CSVEGRGEDNEQFF. DNA of the CDR3: TGCAGCGTTGAGGGCAGGGGGGAAGACAATGAGCAGTTCTTC.